This TCR beta chain was sequenced during a study of cytomegalovirus exposure and HLA in healthy donors. V was shortened by 2 bases and J by 9 bases, with 13 bases between the two germline ends. Germline assignment: CDR1 MDHEN and CDR2 SYDVKM. This CDR3 contains 13 residues. Clones were read by immunoSEQ multiplex PCR, and TCRdb kept only the in-frame ones, dropping some. The data contain tens of thousands of clones, just under 95% of them singletons. Donors came from a validation cohort of some 130 subjects, distinct from the first 666-subject cohort. This sequence was found in a man aged 18 to 30 in good health and CMV-seronegative. The specimen was PBMCs. V is TRBV28 and J is TRBJ1-1, with a weak D call TRBD1 (6 bases). In DNA form, the CDR3 reads TGTGCCAGCAGTTTACCTACCAGGGGACAAGCTTTCTTT. It specifies CASSLPTRGQAFF.